A single sample gave rise to the 22 T cell receptor beta chains below, sequenced in a study of T cells in Graves' hyperthyroidism and ophthalmopathy (dated by TCRdb to between 2018 and 2021). Receptors were amplified or captured by multiplex PCR. TCRdb names Illumina HiSeq 2000 as the instrument used. The TCR beta CDR3 regions were amplified from RNA transcripts. For the first round of RT-PCR on the TCR CDR3, the HTBI primer set was used together with the Qiagen OneStep RT-PCR kit. Using fastp trimming at Q25 and MiXCR clonotype assembly, TCRdb reanalyzed the public sequencing data and kept in-frame beta chains. Merged by CDR3 protein, the rows form single entries marked with the most common genes and DNA. Here the sample has about 610,000 distinct CDR3 sequences; about a sixth occur a single time. The top ten constitute about 3.5% of the sample. Material for sequencing was blood. These receptors originate from a woman aged 40 to 50 with Graves' ophthalmopathy.

Only one count was recorded for this clonotype. J is TRBJ2-5 and V is TRBV6-4; no definite D call. Germline-derived CDR1 and CDR2 are MRHNA and SNTAGT. The CDR3 consists of 13 residues. Trimming took 2 bases from V and 6 from J, leaving 10 bases between them. DNA for the CDR3: TGTGCCAGCAGTGACAGGGTTGGGAAGACCCAGTACTTC. Translating it yields CASSDRVGKTQYF.

This clonotype was recorded many times. The chain has TRBV2 and TRBJ2-3; D gene uncertain. Trimming removed 4 bases from V and 1 base from J, with 6 bases in between. The CDR3 runs 13 residues. Germline CDR1 and CDR2: SNHLY and FYNNEI. CDR3 sequence (DNA): TGTGCCAGCAGTGGGCAGCGCACAGATACGCAGTATTTT. Residues: CASSGQRTDTQYF.

The chain is built from TRBV20-1 and TRBJ2-5, with 9 positions matching TRBD1. Germline CDR1 is DFQATT and CDR2 is SNEGSKA (reference sequence). After removal of 0 bases from V and 2 bases from J, the junction contained 4 bases not matched to a gene. The CDR3 loop spans 15 amino acids. The CDR3 DNA sequence: TGCAGTGCTAGAGAGGGGACAGGGTCACAAGAGACCCAGTACTTC. Translated: CSAREGTGSQETQYF.

The chain links TRBV6-1 to TRBJ1-4; tentatively, D is TRBD1 (6 bases). Germline values: CDR1 MNHNS, CDR2 SASEGT. The length of the CDR3 is 14 residues. Trimming stripped 7 bases from V and 4 bases from J, with 13 bases between. In nucleotides, the CDR3 is TGTGCCAGCACCATCACAGGGTTTAATGAAAAACTGTTTTTT. It yields the protein CASTITGFNEKLFF.

This clonotype was seen a handful of times. The chain is built from TRBV19 and TRBJ1-1; D is unresolved. The CDR3 totals 16 residues. Germline CDR1 and CDR2: LNHDA and SQIVND (reference sequence). Trimming left V 4 bases short and J 0 bases short, with 15 bases between. In nucleotides, the CDR3 is TGTGCCAGTAGTAACGGGCCAACTATTATGAACACTGAAGCTTTCTTT. As protein: CASSNGPTIMNTEAFF.

This clonotype was recorded at least ten times. V gene TRBV11-2 combines with J gene TRBJ1-1; 8 bases match TRBD1. V shed 5 bases, J shed 4 bases, and the junction held 6 bases outside the gene matches. Looked up from germline, CDR1 is SGHAT and CDR2 is FQNNGV. This CDR3 is 14 amino acids long. The CDR3 nucleotides read TGTGCCAGCAGCCCCCAACAGGGGGTCACTGAAGCTTTCTTT. Translation: CASSPQQGVTEAFF. Full variable domain (missing parts from reference TRBV11-2 and TRBJ1-1): EAGVAQSPRYKIIEKRQSVAFWCNPISGHATLYWYQQILGQGPKLLIQFQNNGVVDDSQLPKDRFSAERLKGVDSTLKIQPAKLEDSAVYLCASSPQQGVTEAFFGQGTRLTVV.

This clonotype was picked up many times. The V gene is TRBV11-2, the J gene TRBJ2-3; D may match TRBD1 or TRBD2 (5 bases each). The germline V gene encodes CDR1 SGHAT and CDR2 FQNNGV. The germline V and J ends were trimmed by 0 bases and 1 base, with 14 bases remaining between them. This CDR3 contains 17 residues. The CDR3 loop is CASSLDAAGAGTDTQYF. CDR3 DNA: TGTGCCAGCAGCTTAGACGCCGCCGGGGCCGGCACAGATACGCAGTATTTT.

The CDR3 sequence is CARGADTQYF. The DNA for the CDR3 is TGTGCCAGGGGGGCAGATACGCAGTATTTT. The gene calls are TRBV2 and TRBJ2-3, with D perhaps TRBD1 or TRBD2 (5 bases each). Between the trimmed V and J ends, which lost 9 bases and 4 bases, there was a span of 5 bases. Germline loops: CDR1 SNHLY, CDR2 FYNNEI. The CDR3 runs to 10 residues.

This clonotype was observed many times. The chain is built from TRBV11-2 and TRBJ2-1; D is unresolved. This CDR3 contains 12 residues. Germline-derived CDR1 and CDR2 are SGHAT and FQNNGV. V was shortened by 4 bases and J by 7 bases, with 8 bases between the two germline ends. CDR3 in DNA: TGTGCCAGCAGCTCCGTCGGGAATGAGCAGTTCTTC. This sequence encodes CASSSVGNEQFF.

The sample holds many counts of this clonotype. The gene calls are TRBV12-3 or TRBV12-4 and TRBJ1-5; 8 nucleotides agree with TRBD1. The CDR3 has 15 residues. The V gene end was trimmed by 5 bases and the J gene end by 6 bases; junction bases not matched to a gene: 9. The CDR3 is CASSQVQGEAQPQHF. The CDR3 DNA reads as TGTGCCAGCAGTCAAGTACAGGGGGAAGCTCAGCCCCAGCATTTT.

This clonotype appeared a few times. The chain uses TRBV5-1 and TRBJ1-1; a weak D match, TRBD1 (6 bases). Germline loops: CDR1 SGHRS, CDR2 YFSETQ. The CDR3 is made up of 15 amino acids. Trimming shortened V by 0 bases and J by 6 bases, and 15 bases separated the two germline ends. The CDR3: CASSLGQAVSSEAFF. The CDR3 DNA sequence: TGCGCCAGCAGCTTGGGACAGGCGGTGTCGTCTGAAGCTTTCTTT.

This clonotype has a count of ten or more. This chain connects TRBV3-1 to TRBJ2-5; 14 nucleotides agree with TRBD2. The CDR3 spans 16 residues. V was clipped by 0 bases and J by 5 bases; unmatched bases: 2. Germline assignment: CDR1 LGHDT and CDR2 YNNKEL (reference sequence). CDR3 protein: CASSQEGTSGSETQYF. CDR3 DNA sequence: TGTGCCAGCAGCCAAGAGGGGACTAGCGGGAGTGAGACCCAGTACTTC.

V gene TRBV7-9 combines with J gene TRBJ2-2; possibly TRBD2 for D (6 bases). This CDR3 region has 17 residues. The V end was cut by 4 bases, the J end by 2 bases, with 17 bases between. CDR1 SEHNR and CDR2 FQNEAQ come from the germline V gene (reference sequence). Here the CDR3 reads CASSSTQASVNTGELFF. The DNA for the CDR3 is TGTGCCAGCAGCTCCACCCAGGCTAGCGTTAACACCGGGGAGCTGTTTTTT.

This clonotype has only a few counts. The chain has TRBV3-1 and TRBJ2-5, with 7 bases that match TRBD2. CDR1 LGHDT and CDR2 YNNKEL come from the germline V gene (reference sequence). The CDR3 spans 15 residues. J gave up 7 bases and V 4 bases, and 12 bases lay outside the gene matches. The CDR3 reads CASSLLPGLKVTQYF. The CDR3 bases are TGTGCCAGCAGCCTCCTCCCGGGACTAAAGGTGACCCAGTACTTC.

This clonotype was recorded a few times. The chain joins TRBV5-1 to TRBJ2-5; 14 positions match TRBD2. The germline CDR1 and CDR2 sequences are SGHRS and YFSETQ. Germline trimming cut 4 bases from V and 5 bases from J; bases unmatched to any gene: 7. This CDR3 is 16 amino acids long. CDR3 sequence reads: CASSVGTSGSTETQYF. CDR3 bases: TGCGCCAGCAGCGTCGGGACTAGCGGGAGCACTGAGACCCAGTACTTC.

The sample holds many counts of this clonotype. The CDR3 DNA reads as TGTGCCAGCAGCTTAGAGCTCACACTAGCGGGAGGGACCTCCTACAATGAGCAGTTCTTC. This translates into CASSLELTLAGGTSYNEQFF. This chain uses TRBV7-9 with TRBJ2-1, with 13 bases aligning to TRBD2. V shed 1 base, J shed 0 bases, and the junction held 9 bases outside the gene matches. This CDR3 contains 20 residues. Germline loops: CDR1 SEHNR, CDR2 FQNEAQ (reference sequence).

This chain joins TRBV20-1 and TRBJ2-1; 8 bases are shared with TRBD2. Looked up from germline, CDR1 is DFQATT and CDR2 is SNEGSKA (reference sequence). The CDR3 totals 12 residues. CDR3 loop: CGGVSGNNEQFF. In nucleotides, the CDR3 is TGCGGGGGGGTTAGCGGGAACAATGAGCAGTTCTTC.

This clonotype was detected ten times or more. The chain recombines TRBV11-2 with TRBJ2-7; possible D gene TRBD1, 6 bases. Trimming shortened V by 7 bases and J by 0 bases, and 13 bases separated the two germline ends. CDR1 and CDR2 (germline): SGHAT, FQNNGV. The CDR3 runs 14 residues. CDR3 in amino acids: CASKMDRSSYEQYF. The CDR3 DNA sequence: TGTGCCAGCAAGATGGACAGAAGCTCCTACGAGCAGTACTTC.

This clonotype was counted ten times or more. This chain uses TRBV28 with TRBJ2-7, with 7 bases lining up with TRBD2. J lost 3 bases, V lost 4 bases, and 9 bases had no gene match. CDR1 is MDHEN, CDR2 SYDVKM, per germline. This CDR3 is built from 15 residues. The CDR3 DNA is TGTGCCAGCAGTTCCTCTAGCGGAGGGGTCTACGAGCAGTACTTC. Translated, it gives CASSSSSGGVYEQYF.

This clonotype was picked up many times. This chain links TRBV12-3 or TRBV12-4 with TRBJ1-5, with D uncertain. Trimming left V 1 base short and J 4 bases short, with 8 bases between. The CDR3 loop spans 14 amino acids. The CDR3 DNA reads TGTGCCAGCAGTTTAGGGTCGGGGAATCAGCCCCAGCATTTT. Its translation is CASSLGSGNQPQHF.

This clonotype was seen at least ten times. The chain joins TRBV28 to TRBJ1-1, with D hard to call. Germline CDR1 MDHEN, CDR2 SYDVKM. V was shortened by 2 bases and J by 6 bases, with 13 bases between the two germline ends. The CDR3 spans 14 residues. CDR3 sequence (DNA): TGTGCCAGCAGTTTAGGACGGGTTCGCGCTGAAGCTTTCTTT. Protein sequence: CASSLGRVRAEAFF.

This clonotype has ten or more counts. The V call is TRBV7-9, the J call TRBJ1-2; D is unresolved. CDR1 and CDR2 (germline): SEHNR, FQNEAQ (reference sequence). This CDR3 is 11 amino acids long. V gave up 1 base and J gave up 9 bases, with 6 bases separating them. The CDR3 here is CASSLEGSYTF. The CDR3 DNA reads TGTGCCAGCAGCTTAGAGGGCAGCTACACCTTC. The variable domain in full, with the rest retrieved from reference TRBV7-9 and TRBJ1-2, is DTGVSQNPRHKITKRGQNVTFRCDPISEHNRLYWYRQTLGQGPEFLTYFQNEAQLEKSRLLSDRFSAERPKGSFSTLEIQRTEQGDSAMYLCASSLEGSYTFGSGTRLTVV.